This paragraph covers one T cell receptor beta chain sequence. Its specificity is unknown. The sample originates from a study of T cells after yellow fever vaccination. Study-wide results and caveats: Sorted repertoires could include abundant contaminating clonotypes from bulk cells. Post-booster reappearance was seen for most primary-vaccination clones (about 96% CD4, around 90% CD8). Some clonotypes were seen in both the CD4 and the CD8 compartments. These made up a small share and likely arose from convergent recombination.

The CDR3 consists of 16 residues. CDR1 is SGHTA and CDR2 is FQGNSA in the germline V gene. Trimming shortened V by 5 bases and J by 0 bases, and 16 bases separated the two germline ends. Each CDR3 protein gets one entry after TCRdb re-called the 5' RACE reads with MiXCR. The sample lists under 300,000 distinct CDR3 sequences, less than 9% occurring once. Sample: CD4+ T cells sorted from PBMCs, taken 15 days after the yellow fever booster vaccination. The chain recombines TRBV7-2 with TRBJ2-5; possibly TRBD1 for D (5 bases). This receptor was obtained from a man aged 30-40 years who received the YFV17D yellow fever vaccine. The CDR3 region has the DNA TGTGCCAGCAGCGCCTGGGGCCTCAAAAACCAAGAGACCCAGTACTTC. Residues: CASSAWGLKNQETQYF.